This TCR beta chain was captured in a study of Ad26.COV2.S vaccination and SARS-CoV-2 variants (dated by TCRdb to about 2021). In the study overall: Vaccine-arm donors came from COV1001, a multicentre, randomized, double-blind, placebo-controlled phase I-IIa trial of Ad26.COV2.S in healthy adults. Dosing of Ad26.COV2.S was intramuscular, at either 5x10^10 or 1x10^11 viral particles, delivered as one shot or as two shots spaced 56 days apart. Sequencing of the TCRbeta repertoire served to evaluate the specificity and breadth of SARS-CoV-2-reactive T cell receptors following Ad26.COV2.S vaccination. A total of around 32 samples were included in the TCR-sequenced set, comprising 19 Ad26.COV2.S vaccine recipients, 5 placebo recipients and 8 SARS-CoV-2 convalescent individuals. Trial participants were randomized into five groups of five, in which low-dose or high-dose Ad26.COV2.S was given once or twice, or placebo was given on both occasions. Investigators remained blinded to trial group allocation during experiments and outcome assessment. Broad study findings and their caveats: It was noted by the authors that total T cell responses may have been underestimated by the TCR breadth and depth analyses. Ad26.COV2.S recipients had higher spike-specific TCR breadth than placebo recipients (P = 0.0014). The study was not powered for comparison of responses between vaccine doses or regimens. After vaccination, substantial breadth of spike-specific CD8+ and CD4+ T cell responses was reported. Comparable non-spike TCR breadth was observed between vaccine and placebo recipients, consistent with only spike being contained in the vaccine.

Interpreted using the paper, the treatment or condition label stands for: 15 to 20 received Ad26.COV2.S at low or high dose, single or two shots; 5 received placebo; per-sample allocation not given. For vaccine and placebo recipients, repertoires were sequenced using samples collected on day 63 after the first injection. Between 29 July and 7 August 2020, Cohort 1b enrolled some 25 adults aged 18-55 years at one site in Boston, USA. As a vaccine, Ad26.COV2.S was a replication-incompetent adenovirus type 26 vector that expressed a prefusion-stabilized SARS-CoV-2 spike protein derived from the original Wuhan strain. The immunoSEQ Assay was the method used to sequence TCRbeta CDR3 regions. After extraction, genomic DNA underwent amplification by bias-controlled multiplex PCR, followed by high-throughput sequencing. In the original analysis: Collapsing and filtering of sequences were performed to quantify the absolute abundance of each unique TCRbeta CDR3 region. T cell fraction was estimated by normalizing TCRbeta template counts to usable DNA, with usable DNA measured through amplification of reference genes found in all nucleated cells. Repertoire TCRs were annotated as SARS-CoV-2-specific when V gene, CDR3 amino acid sequence and J gene were exactly matched to a known reactive TCR set. The reference SARS-CoV-2 TCR set came from MIRA and was filtered for enrichment in COVID-19-positive ImmuneCODE repertoires, removing public or cross-reactive TCRs. Using the MIRA antigens, annotated TCRs were further analysed by specific ORF or by position within an ORF. Depth was the summed frequency of annotated unique rearrangements, while breadth was defined as annotated unique rearrangements over total unique productive rearrangements. Two-sided Wilcoxon rank-sum tests were used to compare TCR breadth between groups. The immuneACCESS repertoire file appears here via TCRdb, limited to in-frame rearrangements. These files lack a portion of the clones; in checked studies, under half of the deficit traces to unresolved V genes, and the cause of the others is not known. V, J and clone size derive from that table, while D and trimming were established from the DNA sequence. The sample has hundreds of thousands of clones on record, 89% of them singletons. About 2.5% of the sample is in the top ten clones.

Details on this clone: No cognate antigen has been identified for it. No much larger clone exists at a distance of one base, and base qualities are not known.

The germline V gene supplies CDR1 SGHDN and CDR2 FVKESK. Including cysteine and phenylalanine, the CDR3 has 16 amino acids. Only CDR3 DNA remains: 48 bases, in frame from the first base. After removal of 2 bases from V and 6 bases from J, the junction retains 7 bases not matched to a gene. The source was peripheral blood, collected in a trial of Ad26.COV2.S vaccine versus placebo. This TCR was sampled from a person aged 18-65 years who received the Ad26.COV2.S COVID-19 vaccine or a placebo. The sequence links TRBV14 to TRBJ2-5, with 12 bases in between that match TRBD2. The DNA sequence reads TGTGCCAGCAGCCAACTAGCGGGAGGGCCGCTCCAGACCCAGTACTTC. This encodes CASSQLAGGPLQTQYF. The entire variable domain, with the stretches around the CDR3 drawn from the reference TRBV14 and TRBJ2-5 proteins, is EAGVTQFPSHSVIEKGQTVTLRCDPISGHDNLYWYRRVMGKEIKFLLHFVKESKQDESGMPNNRFLAERTGGTYSTLKVQPAELEDSGVYFCASSQLAGGPLQTQYFGPGTRLLVL.